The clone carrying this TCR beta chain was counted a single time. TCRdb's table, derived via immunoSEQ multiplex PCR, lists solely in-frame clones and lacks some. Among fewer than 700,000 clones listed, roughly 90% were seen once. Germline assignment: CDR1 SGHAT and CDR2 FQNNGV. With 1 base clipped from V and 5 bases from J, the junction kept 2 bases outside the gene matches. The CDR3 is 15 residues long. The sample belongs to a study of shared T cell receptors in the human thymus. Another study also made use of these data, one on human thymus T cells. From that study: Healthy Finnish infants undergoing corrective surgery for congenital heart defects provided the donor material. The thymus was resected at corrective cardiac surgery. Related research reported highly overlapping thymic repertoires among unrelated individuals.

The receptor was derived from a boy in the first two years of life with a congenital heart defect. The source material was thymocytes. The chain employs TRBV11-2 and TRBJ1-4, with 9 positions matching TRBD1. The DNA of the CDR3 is TGTGCCAGCAGCTTAGCCGGGACAGGGAATGAAAAACTGTTTTTT. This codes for CASSLAGTGNEKLFF. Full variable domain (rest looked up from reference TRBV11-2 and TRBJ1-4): EAGVAQSPRYKIIEKRQSVAFWCNPISGHATLYWYQQILGQGPKLLIQFQNNGVVDDSQLPKDRFSAERLKGVDSTLKIQPAKLEDSAVYLCASSLAGTGNEKLFFGSGTQLSVL.